These T cell receptor beta chains were read from a single sample in a study of Graves' ophthalmopathy and Graves' hyperthyroidism. TCRdb used MiXCR to reprocess the multiplex PCR reads, holding one entry per CDR3 protein. The table has about 370,000 distinct CDR3 sequences, around 19% seen once. The sample consisted of peripheral blood. The receptors shown here come from a woman aged 18-30 years with Graves' ophthalmopathy. Both conserved end residues are part of each CDR3. The order of the fields is D gene, clone size, J gene, V gene, CDR3 protein, CDR3 DNA. The D gene is left open where the match is weak. Part of the rows lack a size; the others show once, few, many or a class for expanded clones.

>.|many|TRBJ1-6|TRBV27
CASSLPPGRGNSPLHF
TGTGCCAGCAGTTTACCCCCCGGGAGGGGCAATTCACCCCTCCACTTT
>.|many|TRBJ1-6|TRBV30
CAWDSNSPLHF
TGTGCCTGGGACAGTAATTCACCCCTCCACTTT
>.|many|TRBJ1-2|TRBV30
CASSRGGGNYGYTF
TGTGCCTCCAGCCGAGGGGGTGGTAACTATGGCTACACCTTC
>TRBD2|many|TRBJ2-7|TRBV2
CASSVKRGHEQYF
TGTGCCAGCAGTGTGAAGCGGGGCCACGAGCAGTACTTC
>.|many|TRBJ1-2|TRBV7-3
CASSLGRGDYGYTF
TGTGCCAGCAGCTTGGGGAGGGGTGACTATGGCTACACCTTC
>.|many|TRBJ1-1|TRBV6-2/TRBV6-3
CASNRARTTEAFF
TGTGCCAGCAATAGAGCACGAACGACTGAAGCTTTCTTT
>TRBD1|.|TRBJ2-7|TRBV6-2/TRBV6-3
CASNPGQGDEQYF
TGTGCCAGCAACCCGGGACAGGGTGACGAGCAGTACTTC
>TRBD1|many|TRBJ1-1|TRBV7-2
CASSLGVGTVNTEAFF
TGTGCCAGCAGCTTAGGGGTCGGGACAGTGAACACTGAAGCTTTCTTT
>TRBD2|many|TRBJ2-7|TRBV4-1
CASSQLAGGPDEQYF
TGCGCCAGCAGCCAACTAGCGGGAGGGCCTGACGAGCAGTACTTC
>.|many|TRBJ2-7|TRBV5-1
CASSLARGSYEQYF
TGCGCCAGCAGCTTGGCCAGGGGATCCTACGAGCAGTACTTC
>.|.|TRBJ2-5|TRBV6-5
CASSYGPRTQYF
TGTGCCAGCAGTTACGGGCCACGGACCCAGTACTTC
>.|.|TRBJ2-5|TRBV7-8
CASSGGLNQETQYF
TGTGCCAGCAGTGGGGGACTGAATCAAGAGACCCAGTACTTC
>.|many|TRBJ1-1|TRBV10-3
CATREDPGNTEAFF
TGTGCCACCAGAGAGGACCCAGGGAACACTGAAGCTTTCTTT
>.|many|TRBJ1-1|TRBV20-1
CSAMEVTLNTEAFF
TGCAGTGCTATGGAGGTTACCCTGAACACTGAAGCTTTCTTT
>.|many|TRBJ2-7|TRBV2
CASKRSSSYEQYF
TGTGCCAGCAAGCGGTCTTCCTCCTACGAGCAGTACTTC
>.|once|TRBJ1-1|TRBV12-3/TRBV12-4
CASSSRNMNTEAFF
TGTGCCAGCAGTTCTCGCAACATGAACACTGAAGCTTTCTTT
>.|.|TRBJ1-2|TRBV10-1
CASSESTDYGYTF
TGCGCCAGCAGTGAGTCTACAGACTATGGCTACACCTTC
>TRBD1|many|TRBJ1-1|TRBV28
CASSPGTVEAFF
TGTGCCAGCAGCCCCGGGACAGTTGAAGCTTTCTTT
>TRBD1|many|TRBJ1-6|TRBV6-1
CASTPGGESSPLHF
TGTGCCAGCACCCCAGGGGGTGAGAGTTCACCCCTCCACTTT
>TRBD1|many|TRBJ1-6|TRBV3-1
CASSQEGQGNSPLHF
TGTGCCAGCAGCCAAGAGGGACAGGGTAATTCACCCCTCCACTTT
>TRBD2|many|TRBJ2-7|TRBV12-3/TRBV12-4
CASSPPIGGRAPGEQYF
TGTGCCAGCAGTCCACCTATTGGCGGGAGGGCCCCTGGCGAGCAGTACTTC
>TRBD2|.|TRBJ2-7|TRBV5-1
CASSLGDGRATEQYF
TGCGCCAGCAGCTTGGGGGATGGGAGGGCCACCGAGCAGTACTTC
>.|.|TRBJ1-2|TRBV15
CATSRRTEPYGYTF
TGTGCCACCAGCAGACGGACAGAGCCCTATGGCTACACCTTC
>.|.|TRBJ1-2|TRBV12-3/TRBV12-4
CASSLPQGSRYGYTF
TGTGCCAGCAGTCTTCCCCAGGGGAGTCGCTATGGCTACACCTTC
>.|many|TRBJ2-5|TRBV4-3
CASSQGWGAARETQYF
TGCGCCAGCAGCCAAGGGTGGGGGGCTGCGCGAGAGACCCAGTACTTC
>TRBD2|many|TRBJ2-5|TRBV11-1
CASSSAGTSGRRQETQYF
TGTGCCAGCAGTTCTGCCGGGACTAGCGGGAGGCGCCAAGAGACCCAGTACTTC
>TRBD1|many|TRBJ2-7|TRBV7-2
CASSLAIDRVYEQYF
TGTGCCAGCAGCTTAGCCATAGACAGGGTCTACGAGCAGTACTTC
>.|many|TRBJ2-5|TRBV29-1
CSVDDILGTQYF
TGCAGCGTTGATGACATTCTTGGGACCCAGTACTTC
>.|many|TRBJ1-2|TRBV5-8
CASSLTRRGGYTF
TGTGCCAGCAGCTTGACTAGACGAGGCGGCTACACCTTC
>TRBD1|many|TRBJ1-1|TRBV18
CASSPDTGANTEAFF
TGTGCCAGCTCACCCGACACAGGGGCGAACACTGAAGCTTTCTTT
>.|few|TRBJ2-7|TRBV6-1
CASVSGASYEQYF
TGTGCCAGCGTGTCGGGGGCAAGCTACGAGCAGTACTTC
>.|many|TRBJ1-3|TRBV7-2
CASSPAVDSSGNTIYF
TGTGCCAGCAGCCCAGCGGTTGACAGCTCTGGAAACACCATATATTTT
>TRBD1|many|TRBJ1-1|TRBV9
CASSVVGGQGGSEAFF
TGTGCCAGCAGCGTAGTAGGGGGACAGGGAGGGTCTGAAGCTTTCTTT
>.|many|TRBJ1-5|TRBV27
CASSKDGQPQHF
TGTGCCAGCAGTAAGGACGGGCAGCCCCAGCATTTT
>TRBD1|many|TRBJ1-5|TRBV28
CASSPTGEIRPQHF
TGTGCCAGCAGTCCGACAGGGGAAATCAGGCCCCAGCATTTT
>.|many|TRBJ2-4|TRBV7-9
CASSLGAWDLLGDIQYF
TGTGCCAGCAGCTTAGGGGCGTGGGACCTACTTGGGGACATTCAGTACTTC
>.|many|TRBJ1-3|TRBV5-4
CASSLGTGRASGNTIYF
TGTGCCAGCAGCTTGGGGACCGGGAGAGCTTCTGGAAACACCATATATTTT
>TRBD1|many|TRBJ1-5|TRBV15
CATSRAGSGGQPQHF
TGTGCCACCAGCAGAGCAGGGTCAGGGGGTCAGCCCCAGCATTTT